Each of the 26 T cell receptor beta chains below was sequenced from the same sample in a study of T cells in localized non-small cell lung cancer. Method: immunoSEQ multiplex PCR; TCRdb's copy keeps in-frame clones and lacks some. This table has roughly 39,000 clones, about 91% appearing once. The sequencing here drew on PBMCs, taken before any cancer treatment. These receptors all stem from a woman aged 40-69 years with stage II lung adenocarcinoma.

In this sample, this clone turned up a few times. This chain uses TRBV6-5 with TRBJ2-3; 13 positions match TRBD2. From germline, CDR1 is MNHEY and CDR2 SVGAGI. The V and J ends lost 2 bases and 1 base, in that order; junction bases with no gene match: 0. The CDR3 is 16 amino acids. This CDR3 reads CASSYGTSGGTDTQYF. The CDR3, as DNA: TGTGCCAGCAGTTACGGGACTAGCGGGGGCACAGATACGCAGTATTTT.

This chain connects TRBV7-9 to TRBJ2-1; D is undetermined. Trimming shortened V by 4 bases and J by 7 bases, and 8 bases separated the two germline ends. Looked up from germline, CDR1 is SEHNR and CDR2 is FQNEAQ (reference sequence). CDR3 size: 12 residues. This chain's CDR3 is CASSWLGNEQFF. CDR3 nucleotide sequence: TGTGCCAGCAGCTGGTTAGGAAATGAGCAGTTCTTC. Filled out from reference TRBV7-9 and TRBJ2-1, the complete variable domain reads DTGVSQNPRHKITKRGQNVTFRCDPISEHNRLYWYRQTLGQGPEFLTYFQNEAQLEKSRLLSDRFSAERPKGSFSTLEIQRTEQGDSAMYLCASSWLGNEQFFGPGTRLTVL.

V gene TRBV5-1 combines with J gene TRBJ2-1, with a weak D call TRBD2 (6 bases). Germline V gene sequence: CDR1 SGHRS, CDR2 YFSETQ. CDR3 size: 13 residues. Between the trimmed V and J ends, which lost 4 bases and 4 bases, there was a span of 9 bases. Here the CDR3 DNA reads TGCGCCAGCAGCGCGGGACCATACAATGAGCAGTTCTTC. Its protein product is CASSAGPYNEQFF.

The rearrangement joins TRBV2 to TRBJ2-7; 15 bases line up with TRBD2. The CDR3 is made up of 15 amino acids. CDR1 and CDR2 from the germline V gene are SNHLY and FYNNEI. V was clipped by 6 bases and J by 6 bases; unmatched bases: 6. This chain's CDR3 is CASSPGLAGGGEQYF. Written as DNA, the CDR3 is TGTGCCAGCAGCCCCGGACTAGCGGGAGGGGGCGAGCAGTACTTC.

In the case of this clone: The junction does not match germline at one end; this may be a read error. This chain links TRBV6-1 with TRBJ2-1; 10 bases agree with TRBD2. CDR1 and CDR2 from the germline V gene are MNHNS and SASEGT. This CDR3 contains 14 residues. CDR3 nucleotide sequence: TGTGCCGGCAGCGTCCTAGCGGGGGTCAATGAGCAGTTCTTC. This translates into CAGSVLAGVNEQFF.

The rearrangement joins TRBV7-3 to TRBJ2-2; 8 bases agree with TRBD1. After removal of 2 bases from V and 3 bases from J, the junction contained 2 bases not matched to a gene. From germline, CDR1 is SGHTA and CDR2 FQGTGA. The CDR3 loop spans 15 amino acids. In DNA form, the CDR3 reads TGTGCCAGCAGCTTACAGGGGGCGGACACCGGGGAGCTGTTTTTT. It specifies CASSLQGADTGELFF.

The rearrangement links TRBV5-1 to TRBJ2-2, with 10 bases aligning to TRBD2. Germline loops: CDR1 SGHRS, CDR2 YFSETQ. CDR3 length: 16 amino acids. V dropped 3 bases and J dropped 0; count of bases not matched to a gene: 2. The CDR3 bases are TGCGCCAGCAGCTGGACTAGCGGCCCGAACACCGGGGAGCTGTTTTTT. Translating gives CASSWTSGPNTGELFF.

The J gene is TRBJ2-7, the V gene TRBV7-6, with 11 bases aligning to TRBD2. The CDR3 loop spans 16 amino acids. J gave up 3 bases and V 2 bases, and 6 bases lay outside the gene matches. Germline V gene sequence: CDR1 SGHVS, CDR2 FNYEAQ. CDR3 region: CASSLTGTSGFYEQYF. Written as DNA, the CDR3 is TGTGCCAGCAGCTTAACCGGGACTAGCGGATTCTACGAGCAGTACTTC.

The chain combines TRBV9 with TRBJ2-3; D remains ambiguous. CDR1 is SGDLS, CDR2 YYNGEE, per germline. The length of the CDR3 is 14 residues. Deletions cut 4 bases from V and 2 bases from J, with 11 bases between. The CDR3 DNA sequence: TGTGCCAGCAGCTCGTACGGAACCACAGATACGCAGTATTTT. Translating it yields CASSSYGTTDTQYF.

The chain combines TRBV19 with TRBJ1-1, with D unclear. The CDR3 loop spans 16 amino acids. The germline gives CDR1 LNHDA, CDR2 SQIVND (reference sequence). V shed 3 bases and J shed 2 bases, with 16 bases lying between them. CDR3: CASSIFGQILNTEAFF. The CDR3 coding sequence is TGTGCCAGTAGTATCTTTGGGCAGATCCTTAACACTGAAGCTTTCTTT.

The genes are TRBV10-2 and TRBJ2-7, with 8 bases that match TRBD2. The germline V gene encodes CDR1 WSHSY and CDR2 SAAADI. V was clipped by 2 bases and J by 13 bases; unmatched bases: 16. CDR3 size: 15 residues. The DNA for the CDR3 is TGCGCCAGCAGTGAGAAAAAGCTAGCGGGCCCTGAGCCATACTTC. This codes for CASSEKKLAGPEPYF.

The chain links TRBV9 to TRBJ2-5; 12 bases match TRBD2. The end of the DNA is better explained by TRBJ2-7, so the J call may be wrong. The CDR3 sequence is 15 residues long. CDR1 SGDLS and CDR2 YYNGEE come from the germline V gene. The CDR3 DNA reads TGTGCCAGCAGCCCGCTAGCGGGAGGGCCTTACGAGCAGTACTTC. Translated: CASSPLAGGPYEQYF.

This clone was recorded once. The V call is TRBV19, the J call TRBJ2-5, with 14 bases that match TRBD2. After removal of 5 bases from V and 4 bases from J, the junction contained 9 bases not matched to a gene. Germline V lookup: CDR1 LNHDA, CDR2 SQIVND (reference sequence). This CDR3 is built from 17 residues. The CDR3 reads CASSPLGLAGVLETQYF. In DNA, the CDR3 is TGTGCCAGTAGTCCACTGGGACTAGCGGGGGTCTTAGAGACCCAGTACTTC.

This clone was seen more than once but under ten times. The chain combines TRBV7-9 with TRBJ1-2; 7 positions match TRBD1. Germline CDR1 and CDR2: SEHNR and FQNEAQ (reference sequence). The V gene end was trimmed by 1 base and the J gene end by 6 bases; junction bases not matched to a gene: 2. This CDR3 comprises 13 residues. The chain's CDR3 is CASSLVTGDGYTF. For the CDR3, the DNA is TGTGCCAGCAGCTTAGTAACAGGGGATGGCTACACCTTC.

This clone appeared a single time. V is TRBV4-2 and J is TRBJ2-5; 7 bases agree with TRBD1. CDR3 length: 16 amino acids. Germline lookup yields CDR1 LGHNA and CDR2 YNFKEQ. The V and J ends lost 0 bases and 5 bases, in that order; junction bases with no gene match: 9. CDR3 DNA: TGTGCCAGCAGCCAAGATCGGACAGGTCCTTGGGAGACCCAGTACTTC. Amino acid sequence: CASSQDRTGPWETQYF.

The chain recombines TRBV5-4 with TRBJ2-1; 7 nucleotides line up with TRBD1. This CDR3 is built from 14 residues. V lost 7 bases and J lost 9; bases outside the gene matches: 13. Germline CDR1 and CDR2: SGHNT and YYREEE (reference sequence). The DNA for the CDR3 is TGTGCCAGCTTTCGGGACGCTCCAGGGGGTGAGCAGTTCTTC. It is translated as CASFRDAPGGEQFF.

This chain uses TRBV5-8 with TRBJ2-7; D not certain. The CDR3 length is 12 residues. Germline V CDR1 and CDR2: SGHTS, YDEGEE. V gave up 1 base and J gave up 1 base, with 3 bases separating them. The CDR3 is CASSLTSYEQYF. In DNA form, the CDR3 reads TGTGCCAGCAGCTTGACATCCTACGAGCAGTACTTC.

The CDR3 reads CASSYSIGEPGNTIYF. The CDR3, as DNA: TGTGCCAGCAGTTACTCGATTGGGGAACCTGGAAACACCATATATTTT. The chain has TRBV6-5 and TRBJ1-3; unclear D gene. CDR3 length: 16 residues. The V end lost 0 bases, the J end lost 2 bases, and 11 bases lay between the germline ends. Germline V gene sequence: CDR1 MNHEY, CDR2 SVGAGI.

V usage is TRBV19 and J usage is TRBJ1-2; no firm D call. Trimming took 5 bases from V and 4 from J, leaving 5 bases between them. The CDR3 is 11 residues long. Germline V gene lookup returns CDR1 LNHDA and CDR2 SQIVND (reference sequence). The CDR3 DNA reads TGTGCCAGTAGTCGGATCTATGGCTACACCTTC. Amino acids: CASSRIYGYTF.

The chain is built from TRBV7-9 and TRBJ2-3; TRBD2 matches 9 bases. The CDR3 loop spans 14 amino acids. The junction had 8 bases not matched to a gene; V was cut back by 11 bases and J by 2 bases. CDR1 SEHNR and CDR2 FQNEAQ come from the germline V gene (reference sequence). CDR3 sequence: CAHRASGDTDTQYF. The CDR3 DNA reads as TGTGCCCACCGGGCTAGCGGGGACACAGATACGCAGTATTTT.

In nucleotides, the CDR3 is TGTGCCAGCAGCCATTTCCGGGGTGGAGGGACAACTCCTGGAAACACCATATATTTT. Translated: CASSHFRGGGTTPGNTIYF. The chain employs TRBV14 and TRBJ1-3; TRBD1 might be the D (6 bases). Trimming pared 3 bases from V and 2 bases from J, leaving 23 bases between. Germline CDR1 reads SGHDN; CDR2 reads FVKESK. This CDR3 is 19 amino acids long.

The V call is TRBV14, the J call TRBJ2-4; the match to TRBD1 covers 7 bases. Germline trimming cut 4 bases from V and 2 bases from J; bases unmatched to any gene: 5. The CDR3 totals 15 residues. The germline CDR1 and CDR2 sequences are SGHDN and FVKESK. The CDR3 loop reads CASSPVQGSKNIQYF. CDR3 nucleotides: TGTGCCAGCAGCCCCGTACAGGGGTCCAAAAACATTCAGTACTTC.

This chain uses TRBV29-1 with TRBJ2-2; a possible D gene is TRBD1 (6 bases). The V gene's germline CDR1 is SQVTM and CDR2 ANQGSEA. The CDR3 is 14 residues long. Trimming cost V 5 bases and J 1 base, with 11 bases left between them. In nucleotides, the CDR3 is TGCAGCGTTCCCGACAGGTGGAACACCGGGGAGCTGTTTTTT. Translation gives CSVPDRWNTGELFF.

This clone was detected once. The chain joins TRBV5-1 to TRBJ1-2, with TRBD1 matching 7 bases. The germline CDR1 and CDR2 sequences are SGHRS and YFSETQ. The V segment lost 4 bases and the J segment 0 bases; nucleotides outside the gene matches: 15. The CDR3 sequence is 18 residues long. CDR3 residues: CASSLGGTASSSNYGYTF. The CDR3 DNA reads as TGCGCCAGCAGCCTGGGTGGGACAGCGAGTTCCTCTAACTATGGCTACACCTTC.

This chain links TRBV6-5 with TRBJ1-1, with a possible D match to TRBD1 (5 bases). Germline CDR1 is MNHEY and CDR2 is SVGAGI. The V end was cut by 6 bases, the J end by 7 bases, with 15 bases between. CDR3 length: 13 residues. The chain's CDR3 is CASRKDGTGEAFF. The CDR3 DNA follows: TGTGCCAGCAGGAAGGACGGGACTGGTGAAGCTTTCTTT.

The CDR3 sequence is CSVEQGTEAFF. The CDR3 coding sequence is TGCAGCGTCGAACAGGGGACTGAAGCTTTCTTT. The chain uses TRBV29-1 and TRBJ1-1; 7 bases are shared with TRBD1. With 6 bases clipped from V and 5 bases from J, the junction kept 3 bases outside the gene matches. The CDR3 extends over 11 amino acids. CDR1 and CDR2 from the germline V gene are SQVTM and ANQGSEA.